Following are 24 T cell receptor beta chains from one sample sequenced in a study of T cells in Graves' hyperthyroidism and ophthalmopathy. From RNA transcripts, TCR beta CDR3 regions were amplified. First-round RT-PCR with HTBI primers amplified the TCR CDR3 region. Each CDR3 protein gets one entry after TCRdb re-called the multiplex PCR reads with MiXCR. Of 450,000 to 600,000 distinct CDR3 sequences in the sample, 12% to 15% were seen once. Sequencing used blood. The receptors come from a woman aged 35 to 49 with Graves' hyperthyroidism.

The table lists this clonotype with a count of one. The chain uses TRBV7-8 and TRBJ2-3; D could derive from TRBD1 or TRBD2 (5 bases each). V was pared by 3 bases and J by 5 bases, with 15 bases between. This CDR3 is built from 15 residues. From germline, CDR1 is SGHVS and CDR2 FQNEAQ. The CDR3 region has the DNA TGTGCCAGCAGCTTCCGGGGCCGACAAAGAGATACGCAGTATTTT. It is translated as CASSFRGRQRDTQYF.

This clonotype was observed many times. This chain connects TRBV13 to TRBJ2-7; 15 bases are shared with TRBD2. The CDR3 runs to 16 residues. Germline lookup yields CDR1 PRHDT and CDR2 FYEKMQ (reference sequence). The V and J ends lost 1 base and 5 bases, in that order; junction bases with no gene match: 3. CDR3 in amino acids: CASSLAGTSGRNEQYF. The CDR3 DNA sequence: TGTGCCAGCAGCTTAGCCGGGACTAGCGGGAGGAACGAGCAGTACTTC.

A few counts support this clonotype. CDR3 bases: TGTGCCACCAGTGATCCGGGACAGGGGAATAGCAATCAGCCCCAGCATTTT. It codes for CATSDPGQGNSNQPQHF. The chain employs TRBV24-1 and TRBJ1-5; TRBD1 matches at 10 bases. V was clipped by 3 bases and J by 0 bases; unmatched bases: 4. The CDR3 is 17 residues long. In germline, CDR1 is KGHDR, CDR2 SFDVKD.

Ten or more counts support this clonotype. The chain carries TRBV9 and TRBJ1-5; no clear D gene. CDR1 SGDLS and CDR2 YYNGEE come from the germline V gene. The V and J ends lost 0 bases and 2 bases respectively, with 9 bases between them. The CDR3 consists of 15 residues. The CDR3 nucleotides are TGTGCCAGCAGCGTAGCTCTGGGTGGCAATCAGCCCCAGCATTTT. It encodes CASSVALGGNQPQHF.

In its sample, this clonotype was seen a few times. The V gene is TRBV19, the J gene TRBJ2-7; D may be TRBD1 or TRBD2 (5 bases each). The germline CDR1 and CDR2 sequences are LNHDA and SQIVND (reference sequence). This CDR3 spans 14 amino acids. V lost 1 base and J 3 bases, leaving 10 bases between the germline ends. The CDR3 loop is CASSIGGTNYEQYF. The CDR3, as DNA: TGTGCCAGTAGTATAGGTGGGACGAACTACGAGCAGTACTTC.

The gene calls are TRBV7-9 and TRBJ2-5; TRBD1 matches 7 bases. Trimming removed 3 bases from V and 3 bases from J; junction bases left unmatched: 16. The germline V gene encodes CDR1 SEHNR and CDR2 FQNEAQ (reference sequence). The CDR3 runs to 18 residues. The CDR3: CASSFPRDSTEIKETQYF. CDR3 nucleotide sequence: TGTGCCAGCAGCTTTCCTCGGGACAGTACTGAGATCAAAGAGACCCAGTACTTC.

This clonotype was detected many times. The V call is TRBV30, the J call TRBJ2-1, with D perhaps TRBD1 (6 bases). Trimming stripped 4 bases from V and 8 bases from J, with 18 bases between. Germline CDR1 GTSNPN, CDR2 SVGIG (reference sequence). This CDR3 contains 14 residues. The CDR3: CAWKAGGDSYEQFF. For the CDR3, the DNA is TGTGCCTGGAAAGCTGGGGGCGATTCGTATGAGCAGTTCTTC.

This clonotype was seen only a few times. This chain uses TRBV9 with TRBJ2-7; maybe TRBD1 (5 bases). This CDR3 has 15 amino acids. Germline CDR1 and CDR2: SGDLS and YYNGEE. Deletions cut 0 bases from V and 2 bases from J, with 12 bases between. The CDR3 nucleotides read TGTGCCAGCAGCGTAGGGTCAGGGTATACCTACGAGCAGTACTTC. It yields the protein CASSVGSGYTYEQYF. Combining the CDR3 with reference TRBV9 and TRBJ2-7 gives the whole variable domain DSGVTQTPKHLITATGQRVTLRCSPRSGDLSVYWYQQSLDQGLQFLIQYYNGEERAKGNILERFSAQQFPDLHSELNLSSLELGDSALYFCASSVGSGYTYEQYFGPGTRLTVT.

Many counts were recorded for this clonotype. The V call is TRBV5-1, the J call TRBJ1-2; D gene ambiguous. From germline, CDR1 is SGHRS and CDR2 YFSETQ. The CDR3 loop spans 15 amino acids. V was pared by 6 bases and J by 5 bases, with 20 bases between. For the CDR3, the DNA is TGCGCCAGCACGCTAGCAGGACCTGACCTTTATGGCTACACCTTC. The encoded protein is CASTLAGPDLYGYTF.

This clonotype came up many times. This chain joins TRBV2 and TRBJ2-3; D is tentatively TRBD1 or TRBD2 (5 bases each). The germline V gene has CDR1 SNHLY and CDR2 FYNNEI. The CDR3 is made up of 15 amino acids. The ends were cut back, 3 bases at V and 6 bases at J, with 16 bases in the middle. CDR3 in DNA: TGTGCCAGCAGTGAGGGGACGCCTCGGTGGGATACGCAGTATTTT. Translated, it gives CASSEGTPRWDTQYF.

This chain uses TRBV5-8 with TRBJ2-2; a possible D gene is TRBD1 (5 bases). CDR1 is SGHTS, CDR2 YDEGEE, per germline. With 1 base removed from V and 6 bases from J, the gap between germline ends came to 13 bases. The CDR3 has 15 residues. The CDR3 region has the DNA TGTGCCAGCAGCTTGTCCCAGGGTCCCCCCGGGGAGCTGTTTTTT. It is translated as CASSLSQGPPGELFF.

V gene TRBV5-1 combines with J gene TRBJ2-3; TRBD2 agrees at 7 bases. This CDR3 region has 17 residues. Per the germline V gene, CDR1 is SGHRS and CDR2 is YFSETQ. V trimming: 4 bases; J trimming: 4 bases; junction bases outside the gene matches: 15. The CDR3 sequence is CASSQSGQWAGADTQYF. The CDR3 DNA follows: TGCGCCAGCAGCCAAAGCGGTCAGTGGGCGGGAGCAGATACGCAGTATTTT.

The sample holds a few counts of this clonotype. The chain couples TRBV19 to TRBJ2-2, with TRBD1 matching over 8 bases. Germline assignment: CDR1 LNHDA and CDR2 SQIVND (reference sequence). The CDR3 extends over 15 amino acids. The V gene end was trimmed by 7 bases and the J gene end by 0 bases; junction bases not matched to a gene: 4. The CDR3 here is CASTRDRPNTGELFF. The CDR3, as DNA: TGTGCCAGTACCCGGGACAGGCCGAACACCGGGGAGCTGTTTTTT.

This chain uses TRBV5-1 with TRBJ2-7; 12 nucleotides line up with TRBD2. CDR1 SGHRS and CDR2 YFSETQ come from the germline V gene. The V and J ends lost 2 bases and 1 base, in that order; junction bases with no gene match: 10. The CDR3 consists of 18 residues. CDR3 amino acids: CASSFGGVGTSGSYEQYF. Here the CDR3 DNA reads TGCGCCAGCAGCTTTGGGGGCGTCGGGACTAGCGGGTCCTACGAGCAGTACTTC.

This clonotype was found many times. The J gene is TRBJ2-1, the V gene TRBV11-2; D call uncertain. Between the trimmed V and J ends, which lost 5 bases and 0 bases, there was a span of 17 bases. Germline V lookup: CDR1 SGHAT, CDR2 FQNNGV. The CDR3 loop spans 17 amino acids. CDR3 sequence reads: CASSRKSYRSSYNEQFF. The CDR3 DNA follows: TGTGCCAGCAGCCGGAAGAGCTATCGAAGCTCCTACAATGAGCAGTTCTTC.

The CDR3 nucleotides are TGCAGTGCTAGAGATAGGAGCGGGAGTTTAAGAGGTCAAGAGACCCAGTACTTC. This sequence encodes CSARDRSGSLRGQETQYF. This chain connects TRBV20-1 to TRBJ2-5, with 8 bases matching TRBD2. With V trimmed by 0 bases and J by 2 bases, 14 bases remained unmatched. Germline CDR1 is DFQATT and CDR2 is SNEGSKA (reference sequence). The CDR3 has 18 amino acids.

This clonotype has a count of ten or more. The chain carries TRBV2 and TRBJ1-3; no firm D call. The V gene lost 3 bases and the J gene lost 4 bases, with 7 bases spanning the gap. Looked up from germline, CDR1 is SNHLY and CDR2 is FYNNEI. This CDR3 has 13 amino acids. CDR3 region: CASSDETGNTIYF. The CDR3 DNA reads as TGTGCCAGCAGTGATGAGACCGGAAACACCATATATTTT.

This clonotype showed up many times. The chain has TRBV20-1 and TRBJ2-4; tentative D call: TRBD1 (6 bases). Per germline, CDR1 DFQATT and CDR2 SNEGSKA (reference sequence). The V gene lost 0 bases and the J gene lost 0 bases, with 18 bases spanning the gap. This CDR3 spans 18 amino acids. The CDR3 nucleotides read TGCAGTGCTAGAGATCACCTTGGGACACAACTAGCCAAAAACATTCAGTACTTC. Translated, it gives CSARDHLGTQLAKNIQYF.

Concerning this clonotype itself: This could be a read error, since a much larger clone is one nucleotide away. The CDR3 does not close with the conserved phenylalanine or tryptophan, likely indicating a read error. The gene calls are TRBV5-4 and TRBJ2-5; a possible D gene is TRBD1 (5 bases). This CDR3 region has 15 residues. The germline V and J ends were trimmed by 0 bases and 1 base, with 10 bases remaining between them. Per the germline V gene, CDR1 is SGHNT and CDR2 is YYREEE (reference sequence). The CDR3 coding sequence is TGTGCCAGCAGCTTGGATCAGGGTGCCCAAGAGACCCAGTACTTA. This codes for CASSLDQGAQETQYL.

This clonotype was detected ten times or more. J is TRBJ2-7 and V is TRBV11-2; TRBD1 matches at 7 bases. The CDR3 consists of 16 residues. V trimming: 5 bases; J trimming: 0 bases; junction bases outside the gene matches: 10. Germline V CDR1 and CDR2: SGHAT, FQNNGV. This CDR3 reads CASSQPDRSISYEQYF. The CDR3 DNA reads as TGTGCCAGCAGCCAACCGGACAGGAGTATCTCCTACGAGCAGTACTTC.

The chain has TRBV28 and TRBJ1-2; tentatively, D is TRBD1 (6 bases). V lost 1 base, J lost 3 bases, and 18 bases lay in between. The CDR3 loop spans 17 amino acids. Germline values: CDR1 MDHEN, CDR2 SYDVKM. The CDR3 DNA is TGTGCCAGCAGTTTATCGAGTTTGGACAGTCCGGACTATGGCTACACCTTC. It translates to CASSLSSLDSPDYGYTF.

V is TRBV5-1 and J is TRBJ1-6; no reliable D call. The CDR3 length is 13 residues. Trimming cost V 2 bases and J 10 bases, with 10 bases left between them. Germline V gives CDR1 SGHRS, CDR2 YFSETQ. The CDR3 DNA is TGCGCCAGCAGCTTTGGAAAGAACTCACCCCTCCACTTT. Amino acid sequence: CASSFGKNSPLHF.

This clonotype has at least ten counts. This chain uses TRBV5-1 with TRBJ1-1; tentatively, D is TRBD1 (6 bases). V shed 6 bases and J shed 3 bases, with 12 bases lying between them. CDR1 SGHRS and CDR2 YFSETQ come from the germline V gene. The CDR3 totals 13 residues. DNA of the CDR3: TGCGCCAGCATGGGAGGGGGAGACACTGAAGCTTTCTTT. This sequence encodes CASMGGGDTEAFF.

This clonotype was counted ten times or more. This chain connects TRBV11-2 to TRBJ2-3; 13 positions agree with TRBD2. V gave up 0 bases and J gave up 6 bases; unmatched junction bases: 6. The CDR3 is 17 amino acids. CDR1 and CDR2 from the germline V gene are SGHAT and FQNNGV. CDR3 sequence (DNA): TGTGCCAGCAGCTTAGATCTCGGACTAGCGGGAGCGGATACGCAGTATTTT. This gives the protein CASSLDLGLAGADTQYF.